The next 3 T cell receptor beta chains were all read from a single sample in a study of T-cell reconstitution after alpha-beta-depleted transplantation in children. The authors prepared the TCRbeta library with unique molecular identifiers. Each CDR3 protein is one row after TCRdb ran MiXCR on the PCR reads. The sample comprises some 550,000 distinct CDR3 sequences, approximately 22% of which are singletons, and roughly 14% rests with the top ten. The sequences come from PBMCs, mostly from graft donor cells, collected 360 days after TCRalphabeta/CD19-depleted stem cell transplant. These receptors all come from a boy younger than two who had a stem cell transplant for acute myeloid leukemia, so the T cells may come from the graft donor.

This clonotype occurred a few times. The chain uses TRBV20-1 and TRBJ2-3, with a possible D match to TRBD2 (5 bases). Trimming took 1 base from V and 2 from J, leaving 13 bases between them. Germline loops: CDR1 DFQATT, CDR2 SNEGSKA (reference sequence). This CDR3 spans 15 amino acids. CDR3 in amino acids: CSARAGRGLTDTQYF. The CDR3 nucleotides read TGCAGTGCTAGAGCCGGCAGAGGGCTCACAGATACGCAGTATTTT.

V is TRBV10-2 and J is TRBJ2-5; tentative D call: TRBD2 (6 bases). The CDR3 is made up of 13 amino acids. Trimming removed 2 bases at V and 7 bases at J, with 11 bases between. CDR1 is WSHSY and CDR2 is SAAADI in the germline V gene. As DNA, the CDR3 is TGCGCCAGCAGTGAGGGCCCCGGGGGGACCCAGTACTTC. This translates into CASSEGPGGTQYF.

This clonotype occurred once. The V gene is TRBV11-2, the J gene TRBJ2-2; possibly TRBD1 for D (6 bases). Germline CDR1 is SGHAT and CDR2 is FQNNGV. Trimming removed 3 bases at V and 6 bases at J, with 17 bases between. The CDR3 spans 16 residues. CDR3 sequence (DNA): TGTGCCAGCAGCTTCTGGACAGCCACGGCAGCCGGGGAGCTGTTTTTT. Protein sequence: CASSFWTATAAGELFF.